A selection of T cell receptor beta chains follows, all from one sample in a study of blood T cell repertoires in COVID-19. TCRdb's table, derived via immunoSEQ multiplex PCR, lists solely in-frame clones and lacks some. The sample lists fewer than 85,000 clones, 74% occurring once. The specimen sequenced was peripheral blood. These receptors were taken from a human donor with acute or convalescent COVID-19. The donor label of this sample is uncertain. The conserved cysteine and the conserved F or W are not part of the CDR3 here. The D gene is left open where the match is weak.

>TRBV28|TRBD1|TRBJ1-6
ASSPGQNNSPLH
>TRBV4-3|TRBD2|TRBJ2-1
ASSQGRLAGSYNEQF
>TRBV10-3|TRBD1|TRBJ2-2
AINGGQGVTGELF
>TRBV6-5|TRBD1|TRBJ1-1
ASSYFRQGGTEAF
>TRBV6-5|TRBD1|TRBJ2-7
ASSYSGRGQIEQY
>TRBV6-1|-|TRBJ2-5
ASSEGGPSETQY
>TRBV5-4|-|TRBJ2-7
ASSLVGRGSYEQY
>TRBV7-9|-|TRBJ2-3
ASSLDRYTDTQY
>TRBV2|TRBD1|TRBJ1-2
ASSIPGQGANYGYT
>TRBV6-6|-|TRBJ2-5
ASSYTRETQY
>TRBV7-2|-|TRBJ2-7
ASSLVGRSAGNYEQY
>TRBV4-3|-|TRBJ2-6
ASSQAQGGGANVLT
>TRBV9|TRBD1|TRBJ1-2
ASSGTGGAANYGYT
>TRBV11-1|TRBD2|TRBJ2-1
ASSLERELHEQF
>TRBV18|TRBD1|TRBJ2-1
ASSADRGRPFEQF
>TRBV6-1|TRBD1|TRBJ1-3
ASSDRTGIAGNTIY
>TRBV30|-|TRBJ2-5
AWTSGGETQY
>TRBV11-2|-|TRBJ1-2
ASSLGGQFPYGYT